This TCR beta chain was recorded in a study of blood T cells in healthy people across ages. Germline values: CDR1 DFQATT, CDR2 SNEGSKA (reference sequence). CDR3 size: 14 residues. V was trimmed by 4 bases and J by 8 bases, leaving 20 bases between them. Using a J-beta primer mix together with a sample-barcoded 5' primer, a second PCR was run for roughly 7 to 12 cycles. TCRdb fed the 5' RACE reads into MiXCR, producing one record per CDR3 protein. The table lists about a million distinct CDR3 sequences, around 48% of them singletons. Extraction yielded at least 6 micrograms of total RNA per sample. What was sequenced was blood. This chain joins TRBV20-1 and TRBJ1-2; D is unclear. The clonotype originates from a man between 25 and 39 years old in good health. CDR3 nucleotides: TGCAGTGCTAACCCCCCTATCCGTATCGGAGGCTACACCTTC. Its protein is CSANPPIRIGGYTF.